A selection of T cell receptor beta chains follows, all from one sample in a study of T cell repertoires in cytomegalovirus infection. Antigens for these TCRs are unknown. TCRdb re-called the reads through MiXCR, storing one row per CDR3 protein. This sample has 70,000 or so distinct CDR3 sequences, with around 28% found just once. Sample: CD8+ T cells from cultured PBMCs, taken from culture after CMV antigen stimulation. The source is a human donor in good health (CMV status not recorded). Some clones in this sample may be carry-over from other donors' samples. The CDR3 runs from the conserved cysteine through the conserved F or W. Fields, in order: CDR3 DNA, CDR3 protein, J gene, clone size, V gene, D gene. A D gene is named only where the DNA matches it firmly. Expanded clones get a size class; other rows say once, few or many, or leave the size out.

CDR3 DNA: TGTGCCAGCAGTCGCGCACAGGGTGGGGGATACGAGCAGTACTTC
CDR3 protein: CASSRAQGGGYEQYF
J gene: TRBJ2-7
clone size: few
V gene: TRBV12-3/TRBV12-4
D gene: NA

CDR3 DNA: TGCAGCGTTGAAGAGGGGAAGTATGAGCAGTTCTTC
CDR3 protein: CSVEEGKYEQFF
J gene: TRBJ2-1
clone size: NA
V gene: TRBV29-1
D gene: NA

CDR3 DNA: TGTGCCAGTAGTGCCCTTAGCTCCCGATACAATGAGCAGTTCTTC
CDR3 protein: CASSALSSRYNEQFF
J gene: TRBJ2-1
clone size: many
V gene: TRBV19
D gene: NA

CDR3 DNA: TGTGCCAGCAGCTTAGCTAGGGGTTCCAAAAACATTCAGTACTTC
CDR3 protein: CASSLARGSKNIQYF
J gene: TRBJ2-4
clone size: NA
V gene: TRBV11-2
D gene: NA

CDR3 DNA: TGTGCCAGCAGCCAAGATCACCAGCGAGTTCGGGTTGAGCAGTTCTTC
CDR3 protein: CASSQDHQRVRVEQFF
J gene: TRBJ2-1
clone size: few
V gene: TRBV3-1
D gene: NA

CDR3 DNA: TGCGCCAGCAGCCAAATACCGGGCGGAACTGAAGCTTTCTTT
CDR3 protein: CASSQIPGGTEAFF
J gene: TRBJ1-1
clone size: many
V gene: TRBV4-1
D gene: NA

CDR3 DNA: TGTGCCAGCAGCCCCAATGGCGGGGAGCTGTTTTTT
CDR3 protein: CASSPNGGELFF
J gene: TRBJ2-2
clone size: few
V gene: TRBV6-2/TRBV6-3
D gene: NA

CDR3 DNA: TGTGCCAGCAGTTTAGCGCTGAGCTCCTACAATGAGCAGTTCTTC
CDR3 protein: CASSLALSSYNEQFF
J gene: TRBJ2-1
clone size: many
V gene: TRBV12-3/TRBV12-4
D gene: NA

CDR3 DNA: TGTGCCAGCAGATCCTTCCGGGACAGGACAAGAAATGAGCAGTTCTTC
CDR3 protein: CASRSFRDRTRNEQFF
J gene: TRBJ2-1
clone size: NA
V gene: TRBV28
D gene: TRBD1

CDR3 DNA: TGTGCCAGCAGCCACAATCCTTTCTCTGGAAACACCATATATTTT
CDR3 protein: CASSHNPFSGNTIYF
J gene: TRBJ1-3
clone size: many
V gene: TRBV7-8
D gene: NA

CDR3 DNA: TGTGCCAGCAGCCAGGCCCGGGAAACCGGTGACATTCAGTACTTC
CDR3 protein: CASSQARETGDIQYF
J gene: TRBJ2-4
clone size: NA
V gene: TRBV4-1
D gene: NA

CDR3 DNA: TGTGCTAGTGGTTTGGGGGCGTCTGACTATGGCTACACCTTC
CDR3 protein: CASGLGASDYGYTF
J gene: TRBJ1-2
clone size: many
V gene: TRBV12-5
D gene: NA

CDR3 DNA: TGCAGTGCGGGTCAAAACCCCCGGGACACTGAGTACCAAGAGACCCAGTACTTC
CDR3 protein: CSAGQNPRDTEYQETQYF
J gene: TRBJ2-5
clone size: few
V gene: TRBV20-1
D gene: NA

CDR3 DNA: TGCGCCAGCAGCCAAGATTGGCTAGCGGGAGAGTCAGATACGCAGTATTTT
CDR3 protein: CASSQDWLAGESDTQYF
J gene: TRBJ2-3
clone size: few
V gene: TRBV4-3
D gene: TRBD2

CDR3 DNA: TGTGCCAGCAGCCAAACTAGCGGGGGGATCAATGAGCAGTTCTTC
CDR3 protein: CASSQTSGGINEQFF
J gene: TRBJ2-1
clone size: many
V gene: TRBV7-8
D gene: TRBD2

CDR3 DNA: TGTGCCAGCAGCTTATGGGGGACAGGCGATATGAACACTGAAGCTTTCTTT
CDR3 protein: CASSLWGTGDMNTEAFF
J gene: TRBJ1-1
clone size: many
V gene: TRBV7-9
D gene: TRBD1

CDR3 DNA: TGTGCCAGCAGCCAAGACAGGAACTGGCAGTTCTTC
CDR3 protein: CASSQDRNWQFF
J gene: TRBJ2-1
clone size: many
V gene: TRBV7-9
D gene: NA

CDR3 DNA: TGTGCCAGCAGCATTGGACTAGCGGGTGGCTACGAGCAGTACTTC
CDR3 protein: CASSIGLAGGYEQYF
J gene: TRBJ2-7
clone size: NA
V gene: TRBV7-2
D gene: TRBD2

CDR3 DNA: TGTGCCAGCAGCCCGTTGGCAGGGGGCGCCGATCAGCCCCAGCATTTT
CDR3 protein: CASSPLAGGADQPQHF
J gene: TRBJ1-5
clone size: NA
V gene: TRBV27
D gene: TRBD1

CDR3 DNA: TGCGCCAGCAGCCAGACTCTACAGGGCCCCTACGAGCAGTACTTC
CDR3 protein: CASSQTLQGPYEQYF
J gene: TRBJ2-7
clone size: few
V gene: TRBV4-3
D gene: NA

CDR3 DNA: TGCAGTGCTCAGACGACCCAGCAAGTGATGTCACCCCTCCACTTT
CDR3 protein: CSAQTTQQVMSPLHF
J gene: TRBJ1-6
clone size: NA
V gene: TRBV20-1
D gene: NA

CDR3 DNA: TGTGCCAGCAGCTATAGCGGGAGCGACACCGGGGAGCTGCTTTTT
CDR3 protein: CASSYSGSDTGELLF
J gene: TRBJ2-2
clone size: NA
V gene: TRBV7-9
D gene: TRBD2

CDR3 DNA: TGTGCCAGCAGTCGGGACACAGAGCAGTTCTTC
CDR3 protein: CASSRDTEQFF
J gene: TRBJ2-1
clone size: NA
V gene: TRBV6-2/TRBV6-3
D gene: NA

CDR3 DNA: TGCGCCAGCAGAGATCAGGACAGGCCCAAGAACACTGAAGCTTTCTTT
CDR3 protein: CASRDQDRPKNTEAFF
J gene: TRBJ1-1
clone size: NA
V gene: TRBV10-2
D gene: TRBD1

CDR3 DNA: TGCAGTGCTAGAGCGGGAGAGACCCAGTACTTC
CDR3 protein: CSARAGETQYF
J gene: TRBJ2-5
clone size: NA
V gene: TRBV20-1
D gene: NA

CDR3 DNA: TGTGCCAGCAGCTTCAGCTCCGGACGCGGCGAAAAACTGTTTTTT
CDR3 protein: CASSFSSGRGEKLFF
J gene: TRBJ1-4
clone size: many
V gene: TRBV5-5
D gene: NA

CDR3 DNA: TGCGCCAGCAGCCCTTATTGGGGAACGGGCAATGAGCAGTTCTTC
CDR3 protein: CASSPYWGTGNEQFF
J gene: TRBJ2-1
clone size: few
V gene: TRBV4-3
D gene: NA

CDR3 DNA: TGTGCCAGCAGCTTTGTGTCTAGCGGGAGACCTCGTCAAGAGACCCAGTACTTC
CDR3 protein: CASSFVSSGRPRQETQYF
J gene: TRBJ2-5
clone size: many
V gene: TRBV7-2
D gene: TRBD2

CDR3 DNA: TGTGCCAGCATCCTCACGACAGGGGCCCCGGCGGACACCTTC
CDR3 protein: CASILTTGAPADTF
J gene: TRBJ1-2
clone size: many
V gene: TRBV6-1
D gene: TRBD1

CDR3 DNA: TGCAGTGCTAGAGATCTAACTCGGGCGGGAGGGCCGGGTGAGCAGTTCTTC
CDR3 protein: CSARDLTRAGGPGEQFF
J gene: TRBJ2-1
clone size: NA
V gene: TRBV20-1
D gene: TRBD2

CDR3 DNA: TGCAGTGCTATCGGCGACGAACTAGCCAAAAACATTCAGTACTTC
CDR3 protein: CSAIGDELAKNIQYF
J gene: TRBJ2-4
clone size: NA
V gene: TRBV20-1
D gene: NA

CDR3 DNA: TGTGCCAGCAGCTTGGTTCAAGTTGGCACCGGGGAGCTGTTTTTT
CDR3 protein: CASSLVQVGTGELFF
J gene: TRBJ2-2
clone size: few
V gene: TRBV5-4
D gene: NA

CDR3 DNA: TGTGCCAGCAACGAAGACAAGAACACTGAAGCTTTCTTT
CDR3 protein: CASNEDKNTEAFF
J gene: TRBJ1-1
clone size: NA
V gene: TRBV7-9
D gene: NA

CDR3 DNA: TGTGCCAGCAGCTTATTCGGAAAAAGCTCCTATAATTCACCCCTCCACTTT
CDR3 protein: CASSLFGKSSYNSPLHF
J gene: TRBJ1-6
clone size: many
V gene: TRBV7-2
D gene: NA

CDR3 DNA: TGTGCCAGCAGCCAAGAGCCCTTTATCTACGAGCAGTACTTC
CDR3 protein: CASSQEPFIYEQYF
J gene: TRBJ2-7
clone size: few
V gene: TRBV14
D gene: NA

CDR3 DNA: TGCGCCAGCAGCTTGACAGGGACCCACGAGCAGTACTTC
CDR3 protein: CASSLTGTHEQYF
J gene: TRBJ2-7
clone size: many
V gene: TRBV5-1
D gene: NA

CDR3 DNA: TGTGCCAGCAACCCGGCACTACTAGCGGCCAATGAGCAGTTCTTC
CDR3 protein: CASNPALLAANEQFF
J gene: TRBJ2-1
clone size: NA
V gene: TRBV6-2/TRBV6-3
D gene: TRBD2

CDR3 DNA: TGCGCCAGCAGCCAAGAACAGGGGGCCTACGAGCAGTACTTC
CDR3 protein: CASSQEQGAYEQYF
J gene: TRBJ2-7
clone size: few
V gene: TRBV4-3
D gene: TRBD1

CDR3 DNA: TGTGCCAGCAGCCCAAAGGGTTATGCCTACAATGAGCAGTTCTTC
CDR3 protein: CASSPKGYAYNEQFF
J gene: TRBJ2-1
clone size: NA
V gene: TRBV11-3
D gene: NA

CDR3 DNA: TGTGCCAGCAGTTGGAGGGGGCTCACAGATACGCAGTATTTT
CDR3 protein: CASSWRGLTDTQYF
J gene: TRBJ2-3
clone size: few
V gene: TRBV6-2/TRBV6-3
D gene: NA

CDR3 DNA: TGTGCCAGCAGTTTAGCGGGACTTAACAATGAGCAGTTCTTC
CDR3 protein: CASSLAGLNNEQFF
J gene: TRBJ2-1
clone size: NA
V gene: TRBV12-3/TRBV12-4
D gene: NA

CDR3 DNA: TGTGCCAGCACCGGGACTAGCCTGAACACCGGGGAGCTGTTTTTT
CDR3 protein: CASTGTSLNTGELFF
J gene: TRBJ2-2
clone size: few
V gene: TRBV11-3
D gene: TRBD2

CDR3 DNA: TGTGCCACCAGCAGAGATCCGGGGGGTGGTGAAAAACTGTTTTTT
CDR3 protein: CATSRDPGGGEKLFF
J gene: TRBJ1-4
clone size: NA
V gene: TRBV15
D gene: NA

CDR3 DNA: TGCGCCAGCAGTGGAGGACAAGTACCTTCCTACGGGCAGTACTTC
CDR3 protein: CASSGGQVPSYGQYF
J gene: TRBJ2-7
clone size: NA
V gene: TRBV5-1
D gene: NA

CDR3 DNA: TGTGCCTGGAGGGAGGGTCGGAACACTGAAGCTTTCTTT
CDR3 protein: CAWREGRNTEAFF
J gene: TRBJ1-1
clone size: NA
V gene: TRBV30
D gene: NA

CDR3 DNA: TGTGCCAGCAGCTTTCGGGCGTCTGGAAACACCATATATTTT
CDR3 protein: CASSFRASGNTIYF
J gene: TRBJ1-3
clone size: many
V gene: TRBV7-6
D gene: NA

CDR3 DNA: TGTGCCAGCAGGTCCCCCTTGACAAATAGATCGCGCGAGCAGTACTTC
CDR3 protein: CASRSPLTNRSREQYF
J gene: TRBJ2-7
clone size: NA
V gene: TRBV5-6
D gene: NA